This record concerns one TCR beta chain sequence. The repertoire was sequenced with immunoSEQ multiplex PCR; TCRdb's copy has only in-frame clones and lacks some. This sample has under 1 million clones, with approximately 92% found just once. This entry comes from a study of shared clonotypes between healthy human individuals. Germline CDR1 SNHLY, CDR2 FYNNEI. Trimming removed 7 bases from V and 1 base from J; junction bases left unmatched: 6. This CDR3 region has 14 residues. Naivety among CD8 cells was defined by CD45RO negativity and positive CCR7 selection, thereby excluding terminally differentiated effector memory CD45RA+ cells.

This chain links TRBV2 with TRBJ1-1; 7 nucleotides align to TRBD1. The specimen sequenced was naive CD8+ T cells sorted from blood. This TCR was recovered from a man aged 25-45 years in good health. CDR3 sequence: CASTHGTANTEAFF. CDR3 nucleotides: TGTGCCAGCACCCACGGGACAGCGAACACTGAAGCTTTCTTT.